The text below deals with one T cell receptor (beta chain). This sample was included in a study of blood T cell repertoires in COVID-19. Overall study context: The United States, Italy and Spain supplied acute and convalescent COVID-19 samples.

The CDR3 has 14 amino acids. CDR1 is SGHVS, CDR2 FQNEAQ, per germline. Trimming stripped 2 bases from V and 1 base from J, with 9 bases between. Authors' methods: Estimated nucleated cell counts came from reference gene primer amplification. Clones were read by immunoSEQ multiplex PCR, and TCRdb kept only the in-frame ones, dropping some. V and J calls and clone size are given by that table; D and trimming were obtained from the DNA. The table has 200,000 to 300,000 clones, 75% to 90% seen once. Self-reported history from a screening survey and questionnaire set each donor's cohort. V is TRBV7-8 and J is TRBJ2-7; D unresolved. This receptor was taken from a man in his forties or fifties who had recovered from COVID-19. Sequencing used PBMCs or T cells enriched from blood (not recorded which). Written as DNA, the CDR3 is TGTGCCAGCAGCTTAATGGTCAGATCCTACGAGCAGTACTTC. Its translation is CASSLMVRSYEQYF.